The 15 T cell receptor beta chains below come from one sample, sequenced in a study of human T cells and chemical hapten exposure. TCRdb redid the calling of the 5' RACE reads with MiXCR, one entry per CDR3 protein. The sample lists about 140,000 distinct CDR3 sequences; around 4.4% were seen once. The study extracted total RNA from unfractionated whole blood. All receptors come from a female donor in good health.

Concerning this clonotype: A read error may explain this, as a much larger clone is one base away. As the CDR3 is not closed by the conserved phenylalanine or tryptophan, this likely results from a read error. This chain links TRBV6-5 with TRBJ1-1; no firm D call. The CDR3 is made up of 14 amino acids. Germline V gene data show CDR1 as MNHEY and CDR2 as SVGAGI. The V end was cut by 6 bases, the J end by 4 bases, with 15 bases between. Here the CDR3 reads CASRTPGIVTEAFL. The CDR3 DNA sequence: TGTGCCAGCAGGACCCCCGGGATTGTCACTGAAGCTTTCTTA.

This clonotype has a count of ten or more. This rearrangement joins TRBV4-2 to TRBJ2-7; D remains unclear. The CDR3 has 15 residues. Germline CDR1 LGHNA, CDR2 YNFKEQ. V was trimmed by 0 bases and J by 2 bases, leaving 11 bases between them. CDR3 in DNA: TGTGCCAGCAGCCAAGAAGGATTGCCGCCCTACGAGCAGTACTTC. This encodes CASSQEGLPPYEQYF.

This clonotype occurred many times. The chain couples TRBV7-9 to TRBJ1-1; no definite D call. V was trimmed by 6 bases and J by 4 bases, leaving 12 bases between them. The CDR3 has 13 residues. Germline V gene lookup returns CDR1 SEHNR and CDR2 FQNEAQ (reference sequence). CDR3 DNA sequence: TGTGCCAGCAGTTCATTCCTGGGCACTGAAGCTTTCTTT. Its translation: CASSSFLGTEAFF.

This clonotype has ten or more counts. The CDR3 sequence: CASSTAPGGSGKLFF. The CDR3 bases are TGTGCCAGCTCAACCGCACCGGGAGGCTCGGGGAAACTGTTTTTT. This chain connects TRBV6-5 to TRBJ1-4; D ambiguous. CDR1 and CDR2 from the germline V gene are MNHEY and SVGAGI. The V end was cut by 8 bases, the J end by 11 bases, with 24 bases between. This CDR3 is built from 15 residues.

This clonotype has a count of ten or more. This chain's CDR3 is CASSYSRLAGETQYF. As DNA, the CDR3 is TGTGCCAGCAGTTACTCGCGGCTAGCGGGGGAGACCCAGTACTTC. The rearrangement uses TRBV6-6 and TRBJ2-5; 9 bases fit TRBD2. The CDR3 extends over 15 amino acids. The germline CDR1 and CDR2 sequences are MNHNY and SVGAGI (reference sequence). With 0 bases clipped from V and 5 bases from J, the junction kept 4 bases outside the gene matches.

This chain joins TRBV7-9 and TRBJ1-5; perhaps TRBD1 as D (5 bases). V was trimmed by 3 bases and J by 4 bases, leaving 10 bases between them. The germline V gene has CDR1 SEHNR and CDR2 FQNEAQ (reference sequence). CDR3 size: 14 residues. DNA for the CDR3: TGTGCCAGCAGCTTGGGGACGGAGAATCAGCCCCAGCATTTT. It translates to CASSLGTENQPQHF.

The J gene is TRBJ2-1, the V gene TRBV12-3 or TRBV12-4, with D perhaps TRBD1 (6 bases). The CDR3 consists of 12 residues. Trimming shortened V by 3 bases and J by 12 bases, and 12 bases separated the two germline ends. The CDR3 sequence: CASSFRGFGQFF. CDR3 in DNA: TGTGCCAGCAGTTTCAGGGGTTTTGGGCAGTTCTTC.

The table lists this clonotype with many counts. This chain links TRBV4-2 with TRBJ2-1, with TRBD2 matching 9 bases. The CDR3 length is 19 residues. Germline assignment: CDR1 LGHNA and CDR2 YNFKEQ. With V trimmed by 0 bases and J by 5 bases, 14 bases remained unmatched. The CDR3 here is CASSQDRGGGSGGDNEQFF. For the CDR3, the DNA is TGTGCCAGCAGCCAAGACCGGGGAGGGGGTAGCGGGGGCGACAATGAGCAGTTCTTC.

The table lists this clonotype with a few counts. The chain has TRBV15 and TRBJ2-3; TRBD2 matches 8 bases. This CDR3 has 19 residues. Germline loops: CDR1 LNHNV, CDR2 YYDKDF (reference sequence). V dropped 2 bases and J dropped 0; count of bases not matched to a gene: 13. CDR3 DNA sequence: TGTGCCACCAGCAGATTACCACTTTATAGCGGGGTTAGCACAGATACGCAGTATTTT. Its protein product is CATSRLPLYSGVSTDTQYF.

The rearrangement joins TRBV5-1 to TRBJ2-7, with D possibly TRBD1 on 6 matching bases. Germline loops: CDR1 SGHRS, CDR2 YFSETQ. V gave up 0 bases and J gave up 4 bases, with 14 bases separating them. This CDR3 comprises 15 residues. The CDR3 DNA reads TGCGCCAGCAGCTTGGAGTGGGGGCGGTCGTACGAGCAGTACTTC. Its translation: CASSLEWGRSYEQYF.

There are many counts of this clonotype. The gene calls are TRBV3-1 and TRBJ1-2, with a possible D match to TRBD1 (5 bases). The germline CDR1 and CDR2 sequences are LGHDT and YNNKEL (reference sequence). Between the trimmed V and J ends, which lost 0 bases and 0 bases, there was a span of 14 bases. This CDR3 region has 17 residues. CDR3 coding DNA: TGTGCCAGCAGCCAAGATCTACCGGGACCAACTAACTATGGCTACACCTTC. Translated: CASSQDLPGPTNYGYTF.

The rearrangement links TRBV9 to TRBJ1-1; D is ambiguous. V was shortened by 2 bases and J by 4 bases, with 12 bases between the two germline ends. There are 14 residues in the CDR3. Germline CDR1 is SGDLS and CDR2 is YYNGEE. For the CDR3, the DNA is TGTGCCAGCAGCGTTAGGGCGTACGGCACTGAAGCTTTCTTT. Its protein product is CASSVRAYGTEAFF.

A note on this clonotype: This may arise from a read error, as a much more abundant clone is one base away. The CDR3 reads CSGESIEQFF. CDR3 nucleotides: TGCAGCGGTGAGAGTATTGAGCAGTTCTTC. The chain uses TRBV29-1 and TRBJ2-1; no firm D call. This CDR3 has 10 amino acids. V was clipped by 7 bases and J by 9 bases, with 10 bases between them. From germline, CDR1 is SQVTM and CDR2 ANQGSEA.

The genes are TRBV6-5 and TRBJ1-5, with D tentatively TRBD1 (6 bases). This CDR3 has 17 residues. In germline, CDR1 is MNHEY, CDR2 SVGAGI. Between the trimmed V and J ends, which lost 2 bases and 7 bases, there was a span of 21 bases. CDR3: CASSYGSIITGKQPQHF. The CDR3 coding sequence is TGTGCCAGCAGTTACGGCTCTATCATCACAGGGAAACAGCCCCAGCATTTT.

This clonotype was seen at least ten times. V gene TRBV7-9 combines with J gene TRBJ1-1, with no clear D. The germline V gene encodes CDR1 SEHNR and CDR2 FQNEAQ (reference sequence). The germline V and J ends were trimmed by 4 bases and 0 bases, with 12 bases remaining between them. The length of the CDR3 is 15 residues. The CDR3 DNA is TGTGCCAGCAGCTCCCAACCCAAAGTGAACACTGAAGCTTTCTTT. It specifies CASSSQPKVNTEAFF.